Presented here are 23 T cell receptor beta chains from one specimen sequenced in a study of identical twins. TCRdb re-called the 5' RACE reads through MiXCR, storing one row per CDR3 protein. The table lists about 890,000 distinct CDR3 sequences, 12% of them singletons, with 1.5% to 2% in the top ten. The sample also formed part of further work on yellow fever vaccine responses in identical twins.

The specimen was PBMCs. All receptors come from a woman aged 18-35 years in good health.

In its sample, this clonotype was seen a few times. The V gene is TRBV7-9, the J gene TRBJ2-7, with a weak D call TRBD1 (6 bases). The CDR3 extends over 14 amino acids. Germline V lookup: CDR1 SEHNR, CDR2 FQNEAQ (reference sequence). Trimming removed 5 bases at V and 3 bases at J, with 14 bases between. The CDR3 region is CASSQAGQFYEQYF. The CDR3 region has the DNA TGTGCCAGCAGCCAAGCAGGACAGTTCTACGAGCAGTACTTC.

This chain uses TRBV11-1 with TRBJ2-1; 12 positions match TRBD2. This CDR3 contains 20 residues. Germline CDR1 and CDR2: SGHAT and FQDESV (reference sequence). Trimming at V came to 7 bases and at J to 10 bases, leaving 26 bases not matched to a gene. DNA of the CDR3: TGTGCCAGCACCCCCTCCCCCATGACTAGCGGGAGACCCCAACGATTCGAGCAGTTCTTC. Amino acids: CASTPSPMTSGRPQRFEQFF.

This clonotype occurred a few times. The chain joins TRBV12-3 or TRBV12-4 to TRBJ2-3; 10 bases match TRBD2. The CDR3 totals 16 residues. With 6 bases clipped from V and 1 base from J, the junction kept 7 bases outside the gene matches. Written as DNA, the CDR3 is TGTGCCAGCAGCACCTTCGGACTAGCGGGCACAGATACGCAGTATTTT. Encoded protein: CASSTFGLAGTDTQYF.

The chain joins TRBV20-1 to TRBJ2-5; D possibly uses TRBD1 or TRBD2 (5 bases each). CDR3 size: 13 residues. V gave up 3 bases and J gave up 5 bases, with 13 bases separating them. CDR1 and CDR2 from the germline V gene are DFQATT and SNEGSKA (reference sequence). The CDR3 protein is CSASRGGSETQYF. DNA of the CDR3: TGCAGTGCTAGCCGTGGGGGTTCGGAGACCCAGTACTTC.

This clonotype was detected ten times or more. J is TRBJ2-3 and V is TRBV4-1; D might be TRBD1 or TRBD2, each matching 5 bases. V was shortened by 0 bases and J by 4 bases, with 17 bases between the two germline ends. The CDR3 spans 17 residues. CDR1 is MGHRA, CDR2 YSYEKL, per germline. CDR3 nucleotides: TGCGCCAGCAGCCAAGATCTTGGGACCCAATCGGCAGATACGCAGTATTTT. Translated: CASSQDLGTQSADTQYF.

The rearrangement joins TRBV20-1 to TRBJ2-5; no clear D gene. Trimming cost V 3 bases and J 5 bases, with 7 bases left between them. Looked up from germline, CDR1 is DFQATT and CDR2 is SNEGSKA (reference sequence). This CDR3 has 11 residues. DNA of the CDR3: TGCAGTGCTAGTCTGTGGGAGACCCAGTACTTC. Encoded protein: CSASLWETQYF.

This clonotype was counted between two and nine times. J is TRBJ2-7 and V is TRBV9; possible D gene TRBD2, 5 bases. The germline V gene encodes CDR1 SGDLS and CDR2 YYNGEE. The CDR3 spans 16 residues. V was cut by 0 bases and J by 0 bases, with 13 bases left in between. The CDR3 here is CASSVGPAETSYEQYF. The CDR3 DNA is TGTGCCAGCAGCGTAGGCCCAGCGGAAACCTCCTACGAGCAGTACTTC.

This clonotype occurred many times. J is TRBJ2-1 and V is TRBV24-1, with D unclear. V lost 7 bases and J lost 1, with 7 bases in between. Germline lookup yields CDR1 KGHDR and CDR2 SFDVKD. CDR3 length equals 13 residues. CDR3 protein: CATSVGSYNEQFF. The CDR3 DNA follows: TGTGCCACCAGCGTCGGGTCCTACAATGAGCAGTTCTTC.

This clonotype came up many times. The chain uses TRBV5-1 and TRBJ2-5, with D uncertain. The CDR3 has 14 residues. Germline lookup yields CDR1 SGHRS and CDR2 YFSETQ. V was pared by 0 bases and J by 0 bases, with 6 bases between. CDR3 residues: CASSLDGYQETQYF. The CDR3, as DNA: TGCGCCAGCAGCTTGGACGGGTACCAAGAGACCCAGTACTTC.

The rearrangement links TRBV7-2 to TRBJ2-1, with a possible D match to TRBD2 (7 bases). The CDR3 has 16 amino acids. V was clipped by 1 base and J by 7 bases, with 17 bases between them. Germline CDR1 reads SGHTA; CDR2 reads FQGNSA. The CDR3, as DNA: TGTGCCAGCAGCTTAGGAGGGGGGGCCCTATGGAATGAGCAGTTCTTC. Translation gives CASSLGGGALWNEQFF.

This clonotype has just a few counts. The chain joins TRBV6-5 to TRBJ2-1, with 9 bases lining up with TRBD1. Trimming took 7 bases from V and 8 from J; bases not matched to a gene: 3. CDR1 is MNHEY and CDR2 is SVGAGI in the germline V gene. This CDR3 is 12 amino acids long. The CDR3 DNA is TGTGCCAGCACAACAGGGGGCTATGAGCAGTTCTTC. The encoded protein is CASTTGGYEQFF.

This rearrangement joins TRBV28 to TRBJ1-2; a weak D match, TRBD1 (5 bases). The V end was cut by 3 bases, the J end by 1 base, with 9 bases between. The CDR3 has 14 residues. Germline V gene sequence: CDR1 MDHEN, CDR2 SYDVKM. The CDR3 loop reads CASSFPDINYGYTF. The CDR3 bases are TGTGCCAGCAGTTTCCCGGACATTAACTATGGCTACACCTTC.

In its sample, this clonotype was seen many times. The V and J genes are TRBV29-1 and TRBJ2-5; D might be TRBD1 (5 bases). Between the trimmed V and J ends, which lost 4 bases and 8 bases, there was a span of 17 bases. Germline CDR1 and CDR2: SQVTM and ANQGSEA. The CDR3 is 13 amino acids. In nucleotides, the CDR3 is TGCAGCGTTGTTGACAGCGCCTCGCCCACCCAGTACTTC. Translated: CSVVDSASPTQYF. The full variable domain, with the rest looked up from reference TRBV29-1 and TRBJ2-5, is SAVISQKPSRDICQRGTSLTIQCQVDSQVTMMFWYRQQPGQSLTLIATANQGSEATYESGFVIDKFPISRPNLTFSTLTVSNMSPEDSSIYLCSVVDSASPTQYFGPGTRLLVL.

The rearrangement joins TRBV11-3 to TRBJ2-7, with TRBD2 as a possible D gene (5 bases). The ends were cut back, 4 bases at V and 2 bases at J, with 12 bases in the middle. Germline V lookup: CDR1 SGHNT, CDR2 YENEEA. This CDR3 is 14 amino acids long. In DNA, the CDR3 is TGTGCCAGCAGCTCTCTAGCTTTGCCCTACGAGCAGTACTTC. Encoded protein: CASSSLALPYEQYF.

Many counts were recorded for this clonotype. This chain connects TRBV5-6 to TRBJ2-3, with D unresolved. This CDR3 has 13 amino acids. In germline, CDR1 is SGHDT, CDR2 YYEEEE. V lost 4 bases and J 1 base, leaving 7 bases between the germline ends. Written as DNA, the CDR3 is TGTGCCAGCAGCCCAGGCCGCACAGATACGCAGTATTTT. Its protein is CASSPGRTDTQYF.

This chain connects TRBV3-1 to TRBJ1-3; TRBD1 agrees at 8 bases. The V and J ends lost 4 bases and 0 bases, in that order; junction bases with no gene match: 8. Germline loops: CDR1 LGHDT, CDR2 YNNKEL (reference sequence). The CDR3 covers 17 residues. The CDR3: CASSLGQGRPSGNTIYF. The CDR3, as DNA: TGTGCCAGCAGCCTTGGACAGGGACGACCCTCTGGAAACACCATATATTTT. The full variable domain, rest sourced from reference TRBV3-1 and TRBJ1-3, is DTAVSQTPKYLVTQMGNDKSIKCEQNLGHDTMYWYKQDSKKFLKIMFSYNNKELIINETVPNRFSPKSPDKAHLNLHINSLELGDSAVYFCASSLGQGRPSGNTIYFGEGSWLTVV.

This clonotype has more than one count but fewer than ten. The chain couples TRBV5-1 to TRBJ2-5; 10 bases line up with TRBD2. J gave up 1 base and V 4 bases, and 7 bases lay outside the gene matches. CDR1 and CDR2 from the germline V gene are SGHRS and YFSETQ. This CDR3 comprises 16 residues. CDR3 nucleotides: TGCGCCAGCAGCCGTGGGACTAGCGTAATCCAAGAGACCCAGTACTTC. Protein: CASSRGTSVIQETQYF.

This clonotype was detected many times. V is TRBV12-3 or TRBV12-4 and J is TRBJ2-2; D not resolved. Trimming left V 7 bases short and J 6 bases short, with 12 bases between. The CDR3 is made up of 13 amino acids. CDR3 DNA sequence: TGTGCCAGCACCTCCCAGGTCTCCGGGGAGCTGTTTTTT. It yields the protein CASTSQVSGELFF.

The rearrangement joins TRBV5-6 to TRBJ2-1; 8 bases agree with TRBD1. Germline V gives CDR1 SGHDT, CDR2 YYEEEE. The CDR3 length is 16 residues. Losses at the gene ends were 3 bases for V and 2 bases for J; bases not matched to a gene: 7. The CDR3 DNA reads TGTGCCAGCAGCTGGATGGACAGGGAACCCTACAATGAGCAGTTCTTC. It is translated as CASSWMDREPYNEQFF.

The chain carries TRBV5-1 and TRBJ2-3; D ambiguous. CDR3 length: 17 amino acids. Germline CDR1 and CDR2: SGHRS and YFSETQ. The germline V and J ends were trimmed by 3 bases and 1 base, with 18 bases remaining between them. The CDR3 coding sequence is TGCGCCAGCAGCTCTGGGGTGATTAAAAAGGGCACAGATACGCAGTATTTT. Translating it yields CASSSGVIKKGTDTQYF.

J is TRBJ2-1 and V is TRBV6-2 or TRBV6-3; 12 bases are a match to TRBD2. This CDR3 has 16 residues. V trimming: 7 bases; J trimming: 4 bases; junction bases outside the gene matches: 8. CDR1 and CDR2 (germline): MNHEY, SVGEGT. The DNA for the CDR3 is TGTGCCAGCACCCACCCCGGGACTAGCGGGTACAATGAGCAGTTCTTC. It specifies CASTHPGTSGYNEQFF.

This clonotype was counted a few times. The chain uses TRBV5-1 and TRBJ2-1; TRBD2 matches at 12 bases. The CDR3 is 15 residues long. Trimming removed 2 bases from V and 9 bases from J; junction bases left unmatched: 6. Germline V gene sequence: CDR1 SGHRS, CDR2 YFSETQ. The CDR3 DNA sequence: TGCGCCAGCAGCTTCCAGACTAGCGGGAGTGGTGAGCAGTTCTTC. This codes for CASSFQTSGSGEQFF.

This clonotype was detected only a few times. The CDR3 protein is CASTKGEGVQPQHF. Here the CDR3 DNA reads TGTGCCAGCACCAAAGGGGAGGGAGTCCAGCCCCAGCATTTT. J is TRBJ1-5 and V is TRBV7-9, with D maybe TRBD1 (5 bases). Germline CDR1 reads SEHNR; CDR2 reads FQNEAQ (reference sequence). Trimming took off 7 bases at V and 7 bases at J, with 17 bases between the two ends. The CDR3 length is 14 residues.